What follows are 23 T cell receptor beta chains derived from one specimen sequenced in a study of cytomegalovirus exposure and HLA in healthy donors. PCR was performed using 60 Vbeta and 13 Jbeta primers. TCRdb keeps only in-frame clones here, not all; method: immunoSEQ multiplex PCR. Its clone listing holds around 55,000 clones. The specimen was PBMCs. These receptors all come from a man between 50 and 59 years old in good health and CMV-seropositive.

The V call is TRBV19, the J call TRBJ2-7; TRBD1 is a possible D gene (6 bases). Per germline, CDR1 LNHDA and CDR2 SQIVND (reference sequence). The CDR3 length is 17 residues. The V gene lost 1 base and the J gene lost 7 bases, with 23 bases spanning the gap. In DNA, the CDR3 is TGTGCCAGTAGTATAGCCCACACCCGGACCACCCAGGGGGAGCAGTACTTC. This translates into CASSIAHTRTTQGEQYF.

The chain uses TRBV29-1 and TRBJ2-1, with TRBD1 identical over 8 bases. Germline CDR1 SQVTM, CDR2 ANQGSEA. The V segment lost 6 bases and the J segment 0 bases; nucleotides outside the gene matches: 10. The CDR3 consists of 16 residues. CDR3 in amino acids: CSVNPRQGSSYNEQFF. The DNA for the CDR3 is TGCAGCGTCAACCCTAGACAGGGGAGCTCCTACAATGAGCAGTTCTTC.

The rearrangement joins TRBV11-3 to TRBJ2-5; D unclear. This CDR3 region has 14 residues. Deletions cut 1 base from V and 0 bases from J, with 6 bases between. Germline assignment: CDR1 SGHNT and CDR2 YENEEA. The CDR3 DNA reads TGTGCCAGCAGCTTAGGAGACTACCAAGAGACCCAGTACTTC. Its protein product is CASSLGDYQETQYF.

The chain joins TRBV7-2 to TRBJ2-7; D possibly corresponds to TRBD1 (6 bases). The V end lost 2 bases, the J end lost 6 bases, and 14 bases lay between the germline ends. Germline lookup yields CDR1 SGHTA and CDR2 FQGNSA. This CDR3 is built from 14 residues. Written as DNA, the CDR3 is TGTGCCAGCAGCTTACCGGGCCGAGGGGGCGAGCAGTACTTC. This sequence encodes CASSLPGRGGEQYF.

The gene calls are TRBV19 and TRBJ1-1; 7 bases match TRBD1. V shed 5 bases, J shed 1 base, and the junction held 7 bases outside the gene matches. CDR3 length: 15 amino acids. Germline loops: CDR1 LNHDA, CDR2 SQIVND (reference sequence). CDR3 in amino acids: CASSSQGQPNTEAFF. CDR3 DNA sequence: TGTGCCAGTAGTTCCCAGGGACAGCCGAACACTGAAGCTTTCTTT.

The J gene is TRBJ2-5, the V gene TRBV4-3; D possibly corresponds to TRBD2 (5 bases). The DNA end is a closer match to TRBJ2-7, so the J assignment may be wrong. The V gene's germline CDR1 is LGHNA and CDR2 YSLEER. This CDR3 comprises 15 residues. The CDR3 region is CASSQDPSGTYEQYF. Here the CDR3 DNA reads TGCGCCAGCAGCCAAGACCCCTCGGGAACGTACGAGCAGTACTTC.

The chain couples TRBV7-9 to TRBJ1-2, with D unresolved. Germline V CDR1 and CDR2: SEHNR, FQNEAQ (reference sequence). CDR3 size: 14 residues. Trimming removed 1 base from V and 7 bases from J, with 13 bases in between. The CDR3 sequence: CASSLVEGSGGYTF. CDR3 DNA: TGTGCCAGCAGCTTAGTAGAGGGATCGGGTGGCTACACCTTC.

J is TRBJ1-1 and V is TRBV6-6; no definite D call. The germline CDR1 and CDR2 sequences are MNHNY and SVGAGI (reference sequence). The CDR3 totals 12 residues. Trimming took 7 bases from V and 5 from J, leaving 11 bases between them. Written as DNA, the CDR3 is TGTGCCAGCACAAGAAGACATACTGAAGCTTTCTTT. As protein: CASTRRHTEAFF.

The V call is TRBV19, the J call TRBJ1-5, with D tentatively TRBD1 (5 bases). The CDR3 totals 15 residues. Trimming shortened V by 4 bases and J by 1 base, and 11 bases separated the two germline ends. Germline CDR1 LNHDA, CDR2 SQIVND (reference sequence). The CDR3 loop reads CASSSAGKSNQPQHF. CDR3 sequence (DNA): TGTGCCAGTAGTAGCGCAGGGAAAAGCAATCAGCCCCAGCATTTT. Full variable domain (outside the CDR3, taken from reference TRBV19 and TRBJ1-5): DGGITQSPKYLFRKEGQNVTLSCEQNLNHDAMYWYRQDPGQGLRLIYYSQIVNDFQKGDIAEGYSVSREKKESFPLTVTSAQKNPTAFYLCASSSAGKSNQPQHFGDGTRLSIL.

The chain employs TRBV4-1 and TRBJ2-2, with D uncertain. This CDR3 spans 14 amino acids. The V end lost 4 bases, the J end lost 4 bases, and 10 bases lay between the germline ends. In germline, CDR1 is MGHRA, CDR2 YSYEKL. The CDR3: CASSLLAATGELFF. The CDR3 nucleotides read TGCGCCAGCAGCCTCCTTGCGGCCACCGGGGAGCTGTTTTTT.

The chain is built from TRBV18 and TRBJ2-5; TRBD2 might be the D (6 bases). With the DNA end fitting TRBJ2-7 better, the J assignment may be wrong. CDR1 is KGHSH, CDR2 LQKENI, per germline. The CDR3 is made up of 13 amino acids. The CDR3 coding sequence is TGTGCCAGCTCCCGGGGGAGCTCCTACGAGCAGTACTTC. Amino acids: CASSRGSSYEQYF.

This chain's CDR3 is CASSVGRLGAFF. CDR3 bases: TGTGCCAGCAGCGTAGGGCGGCTGGGAGCTTTCTTT. The chain joins TRBV9 to TRBJ1-1; the D is unclear. Trimming took 0 bases from V and 10 from J, leaving 10 bases between them. Per germline, CDR1 SGDLS and CDR2 YYNGEE. The CDR3 has 12 amino acids. The whole variable domain, filled in from reference TRBV9 and TRBJ1-1, reads DSGVTQTPKHLITATGQRVTLRCSPRSGDLSVYWYQQSLDQGLQFLIQYYNGEERAKGNILERFSAQQFPDLHSELNLSSLELGDSALYFCASSVGRLGAFFGQGTRLTVV.

The chain links TRBV19 to TRBJ2-1; 8 nucleotides match TRBD2. J gave up 10 bases and V 4 bases, and 12 bases lay outside the gene matches. Germline CDR1 LNHDA, CDR2 SQIVND (reference sequence). CDR3 size: 15 residues. The CDR3 is CASSTGRQAGVEQFF. As DNA, the CDR3 is TGTGCCAGTAGTACGGGCCGCCAAGCGGGGGTCGAGCAGTTCTTC.

The genes are TRBV29-1 and TRBJ1-1, with 9 positions matching TRBD1. After removal of 3 bases from V and 1 base from J, the junction contained 3 bases not matched to a gene. The CDR3 is made up of 14 amino acids. Germline CDR1 is SQVTM and CDR2 is ANQGSEA. CDR3 residues: CSVDQGQGNTEAFF. DNA of the CDR3: TGCAGCGTTGACCAGGGACAGGGGAACACTGAAGCTTTCTTT. Together with reference TRBV29-1 and TRBJ1-1, the CDR3 gives the full variable domain: SAVISQKPSRDICQRGTSLTIQCQVDSQVTMMFWYRQQPGQSLTLIATANQGSEATYESGFVIDKFPISRPNLTFSTLTVSNMSPEDSSIYLCSVDQGQGNTEAFFGQGTRLTVV.

V is TRBV27 and J is TRBJ2-7; no definite D call. The CDR3 is 12 amino acids. Trimming shortened V by 5 bases and J by 3 bases, and 8 bases separated the two germline ends. Per the germline V gene, CDR1 is MNHEY and CDR2 is SMNVEV (reference sequence). This CDR3 reads CASSPNGYEQYF. The CDR3 DNA reads as TGTGCCAGCAGTCCAAACGGCTACGAGCAGTACTTC.

This rearrangement joins TRBV19 to TRBJ1-2, with D hard to call. With 3 bases removed from V and 0 bases from J, the gap between germline ends came to 8 bases. The length of the CDR3 is 14 residues. Germline V CDR1 and CDR2: LNHDA, SQIVND (reference sequence). This CDR3 is CASSISSANYGYTF. CDR3 bases: TGTGCCAGTAGTATTAGCTCGGCTAACTATGGCTACACCTTC.

V and J are TRBV29-1 and TRBJ2-7; 10 bases are shared with TRBD1. Germline lookup yields CDR1 SQVTM and CDR2 ANQGSEA. J gave up 7 bases and V 4 bases, and 16 bases lay outside the gene matches. The CDR3 loop spans 16 amino acids. The CDR3, as DNA: TGCAGCGTTGCCAACCCTGGGGACAGGGGCAAAGGGGAGCAGTACTTC. Amino acid sequence: CSVANPGDRGKGEQYF.

The chain links TRBV28 to TRBJ2-5; 12 bases match TRBD2. Germline V gene sequence: CDR1 MDHEN, CDR2 SYDVKM. Trimming removed 6 bases from V and 2 bases from J; junction bases left unmatched: 7. The CDR3 runs 16 residues. CDR3 amino acids: CASRSGTSGSQETQYF. The CDR3 DNA reads as TGTGCCAGCAGGTCCGGGACTAGCGGGTCGCAAGAGACCCAGTACTTC.

The rearrangement joins TRBV19 to TRBJ1-4; possible D gene TRBD1, 5 bases. This CDR3 region has 16 residues. V was clipped by 6 bases and J by 0 bases, with 14 bases between them. Per the germline V gene, CDR1 is LNHDA and CDR2 is SQIVND (reference sequence). CDR3 bases: TGTGCCAGTAGAAACGTTCTGACAGCAACTAATGAAAAACTGTTTTTT. Translating gives CASRNVLTATNEKLFF.

The CDR3 is CSVQQGVDTIYF. The CDR3 region has the DNA TGCAGCGTACAACAGGGAGTCGACACCATATATTTT. V gene TRBV29-1 combines with J gene TRBJ1-3, with a tentative D call TRBD1 (6 bases). CDR3 length: 12 residues. The V gene lost 6 bases and the J gene lost 8 bases, with 14 bases spanning the gap. Germline CDR1 is SQVTM and CDR2 is ANQGSEA.

V is TRBV5-4 and J is TRBJ1-2; 7 bases line up with TRBD1. J was trimmed by 6 bases and V by 6 bases; bases with no gene match: 11. Germline values: CDR1 SGHNT, CDR2 YYREEE (reference sequence). The CDR3 has 14 residues. The CDR3 region is CASTSGTEIDGYTF. The CDR3 nucleotides read TGTGCCAGCACCTCCGGGACAGAAATTGATGGCTACACCTTC.

The genes are TRBV4-2 and TRBJ2-7; D unresolved. Germline V gives CDR1 LGHNA, CDR2 YNFKEQ. This CDR3 spans 15 amino acids. Trimming pared 5 bases from V and 6 bases from J, leaving 20 bases between. This CDR3 is CASSSSSERSAEQYF. In DNA, the CDR3 is TGTGCCAGCAGCTCCTCGTCGGAGAGGAGCGCCGAGCAGTACTTC.

This sequence joins TRBV2 and TRBJ2-2; 8 bases agree with TRBD2. CDR1 and CDR2 (germline): SNHLY, FYNNEI. This CDR3 is built from 18 residues. Germline trimming cut 4 bases from V and 1 base from J; bases unmatched to any gene: 11. CDR3 protein: CASSARTSLTMNTGELFF. As DNA, the CDR3 is TGTGCCAGCAGTGCTAGGACTAGCCTAACAATGAACACCGGGGAGCTGTTTTTT.